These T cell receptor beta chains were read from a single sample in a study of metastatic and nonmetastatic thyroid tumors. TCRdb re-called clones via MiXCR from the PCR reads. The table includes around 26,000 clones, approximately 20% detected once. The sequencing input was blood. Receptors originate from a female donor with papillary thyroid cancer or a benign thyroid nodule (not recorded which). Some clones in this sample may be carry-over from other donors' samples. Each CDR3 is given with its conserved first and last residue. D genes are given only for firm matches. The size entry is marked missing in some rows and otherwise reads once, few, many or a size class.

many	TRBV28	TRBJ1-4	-	CASSLRGGGSEKLFF	TGTGCCAGCAGTTTGAGGGGTGGTGGGAGTGAAAAACTGTTTTTT
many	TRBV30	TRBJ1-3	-	CAWSGGLTASGNTIYF	TGTGCCTGGAGTGGGGGCCTCACCGCCTCTGGAAACACCATATATTTT
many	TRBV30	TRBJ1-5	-	CAPPPANSNQPQHF	TGTGCCCCCCCCCCGGCTAATAGCAATCAGCCCCAGCATTTT
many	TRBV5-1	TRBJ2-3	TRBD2	CASSSYPEREASTDTQYF	TGCGCCAGCAGCTCCTATCCGGAGCGGGAGGCCAGCACAGATACGCAGTATTTT
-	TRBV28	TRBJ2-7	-	CASSQPIYEQYF	TGTGCCAGCAGTCAGCCTATATACGAGCAGTACTTC
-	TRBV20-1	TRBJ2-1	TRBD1	CSARVAKGGIINEQFF	TGCAGTGCTAGAGTGGCGAAAGGGGGCATTATCAATGAGCAGTTCTTC
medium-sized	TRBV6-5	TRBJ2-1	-	CASSYQDGGSGYNEQFF	TGTGCCAGCAGTTATCAGGACGGGGGAAGCGGATACAATGAGCAGTTCTTC
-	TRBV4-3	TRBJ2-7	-	CARSHEGTPDYEQYF	TGCGCCAGGAGCCATGAAGGGACGCCGGATTACGAGCAGTACTTC
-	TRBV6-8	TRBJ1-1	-	CASSQAWELNTEAFF	TGTGCCAGCAGCCAAGCTTGGGAACTGAACACTGAAGCTTTCTTT
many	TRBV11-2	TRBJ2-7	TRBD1	CASSLETGYPSYEQYF	TGTGCCAGCAGCTTAGAGACAGGGTACCCTAGCTACGAGCAGTACTTC
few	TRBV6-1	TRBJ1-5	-	CASRHRDKGQPQHF	TGTGCCAGCAGGCACCGGGACAAGGGACAGCCCCAGCATTTT
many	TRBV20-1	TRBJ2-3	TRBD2	CSSQRGSSTDTQYF	TGCAGTTCACAGCGGGGTAGCAGCACAGATACGCAGTATTTT
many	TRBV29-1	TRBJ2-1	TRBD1	CSVEFGAGGPNEQFF	TGCAGCGTTGAATTCGGGGCAGGGGGCCCCAATGAGCAGTTCTTC
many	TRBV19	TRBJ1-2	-	CASRPARRQDNYGYTF	TGTGCCAGCCGACCTGCGCGACGCCAAGATAACTATGGCTACACCTTC